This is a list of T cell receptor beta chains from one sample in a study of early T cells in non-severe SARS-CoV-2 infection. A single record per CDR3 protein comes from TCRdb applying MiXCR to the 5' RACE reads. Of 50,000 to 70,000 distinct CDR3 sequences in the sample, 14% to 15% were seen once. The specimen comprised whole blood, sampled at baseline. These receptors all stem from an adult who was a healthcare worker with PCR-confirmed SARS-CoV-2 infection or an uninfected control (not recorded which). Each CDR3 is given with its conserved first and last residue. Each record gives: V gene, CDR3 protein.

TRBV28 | CASSPPGQEMDEQFF
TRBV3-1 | CASSPRVDPGELFF
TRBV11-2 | CASSLRAGGLSYNEQFF
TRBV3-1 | CASRLGTSAKRNTGELFF
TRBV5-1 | CASSLGRTGRSYGYTF
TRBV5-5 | CASSLVWGTAGMNTEAFF
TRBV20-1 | CSAGLTSGTDTQYF
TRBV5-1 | CASSFGSWGNEQFF
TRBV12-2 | CASRRDETNTGELFF
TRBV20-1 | CSARGLAGTDTQYF
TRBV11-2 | CASSLMGDPYYNEQFF
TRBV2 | CASSGERGFNEQYF
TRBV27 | CASQGAAGQPQHF
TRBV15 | CATSDRETQYF
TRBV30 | CAWRGTTGQYF
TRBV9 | CASSEPANEQFF
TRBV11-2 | CASSLGSAGVEAFF
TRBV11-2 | CASSLRNEAFF
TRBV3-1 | CASSQVPTGRSYNEQFF
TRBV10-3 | CAISELAGIDEQFF
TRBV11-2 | CASSPRAFLTSGFSYEQYF
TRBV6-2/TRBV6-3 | CASSYNSRGEQFF
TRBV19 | CASREEASATDTQYF
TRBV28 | CASTQGGETQYF
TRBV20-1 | CSARDGGQGETQYF
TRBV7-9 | CASSSGTSGYNEQFF
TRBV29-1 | CSAGERGYTF
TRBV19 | CASSIASGLEQFF
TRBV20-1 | CSARDRTVWTYEQYF
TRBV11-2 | CASSLSRAVAGEQYF
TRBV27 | CASSLGTVTEAFF
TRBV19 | CASNKGGSTGELFF
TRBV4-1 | CASSPGQGRTKNIQYF
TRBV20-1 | CSASSVLATKETQYF
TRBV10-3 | CASLPSGGGYEQYF
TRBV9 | CASSPMTALSHEQYF
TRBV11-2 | CASSRSLGNTGELFF
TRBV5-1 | CASRWTSGSNQPQHF
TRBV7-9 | CASSLSTGKPYEQYF
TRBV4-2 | CASSQERGREEYF
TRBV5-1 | CASSLGGQGYNEQFF
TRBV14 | CASSQDRGTMAGNTIYF
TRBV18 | CASSPRQGARTEAFF
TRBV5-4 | CASSGTSGPDTQYF
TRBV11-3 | CASSLGGGLANTGELFF
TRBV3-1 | CASSLGGWGSYEQYF
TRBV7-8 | CASSTGAFPYEQYF
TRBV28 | CASSPQRGKQYF
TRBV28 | CASGGTYSEQFF
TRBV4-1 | CASSHPGQGRTEAFF
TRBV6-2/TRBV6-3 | CASGSGGQTQYF
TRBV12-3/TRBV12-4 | CAGSLGQGAVGELFF
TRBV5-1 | CASSSAGDAGELFF
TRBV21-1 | CASSKSGPYEQYF
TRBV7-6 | CASSGQTGGKETQYF
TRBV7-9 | CASRRDGRGPNTGELFF
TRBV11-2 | CASSLYTSGSSLGGQYF